These T cell receptor beta chains were read from a single sample in a study of T cells in Graves' hyperthyroidism and ophthalmopathy. MiXCR was run by TCRdb on the multiplex PCR reads, yielding one entry per CDR3 protein. The table has hundreds of thousands of distinct CDR3 sequences, over 12% seen once; the top ten hold around 4.5%. The sample was blood. These TCRs come from a woman aged 40-49 years with Graves' ophthalmopathy. CDR3s include the opening cysteine and the closing phenylalanine or tryptophan. A D gene is named only where the DNA matches it firmly. Clone size appears in some rows only: once, few, many, or a class for an expanded clone.

J	V	size	D	DNA	CDR3
TRBJ2-3	TRBV11-2	-	-	TGTGCCAGCAGCTTAGGAATGGATACGCAGTATTTT	CASSLGMDTQYF
TRBJ2-7	TRBV27	many	-	TGTGCCAGCAGTTTTTTCCCGGGAGCCAACTACGAGCAGTACTTC	CASSFFPGANYEQYF
TRBJ2-7	TRBV6-2/TRBV6-3	many	-	TGTGCCAGCACAAACACGGTGACAGGCGAGCAGTACTTC	CASTNTVTGEQYF
TRBJ1-2	TRBV28	many	-	TGTGCCAGCAGTTTAGGGCAGGAGGCGAACTATGGCTACACCTTC	CASSLGQEANYGYTF
TRBJ2-7	TRBV9	-	-	TGTGCCAGCAGCCCTGGGGGTTGGAAGCAGTACTTC	CASSPGGWKQYF
TRBJ1-4	TRBV12-3/TRBV12-4	many	TRBD1	TGTGCCAGCAGCCAGACAGGGCCTAATGAAAAACTGTTTTTT	CASSQTGPNEKLFF
TRBJ2-7	TRBV18	few	-	TGTGCCAGCCAACGCGGTAGGGAGACCTACGAGCAGTACTTC	CASQRGRETYEQYF
TRBJ1-5	TRBV19	-	-	TGTGCCAGTAGTATCCAGATCGGCAGGGGCTATAGCAATCAGCCCCAGCATTTT	CASSIQIGRGYSNQPQHF
TRBJ1-2	TRBV28	-	-	TGTGCCAGCAGTCAGGGTTTTGGGACGTGGGACTACACCTTC	CASSQGFGTWDYTF
TRBJ1-1	TRBV2	many	-	TGTGCCAGCAGTAAAACCGGCGCAGGCCGGACGGAAGCTTTCTTT	CASSKTGAGRTEAFF
TRBJ2-7	TRBV4-1	-	TRBD1	TGCGCCAGCAGCCAAGATAGGGGGACAGCCGACGAGCAGTACTTC	CASSQDRGTADEQYF
TRBJ2-5	TRBV9	-	TRBD2	TGTGCCAGCAGCGTCGGGACTAGCAATGAGGAGACCCAGTACTTC	CASSVGTSNEETQYF
TRBJ2-7	TRBV20-1	many	-	TGCAGTGCTAGAGCGGGAGACGAGCAGTACTTC	CSARAGDEQYF
TRBJ2-2	TRBV6-1	once	-	TGTGCCAGCAAAAGACTGATTACTAGCACCGGGGAGCTGTTTTTT	CASKRLITSTGELFF
TRBJ2-7	TRBV13	few	TRBD2	TGTGCCAGCAGCACCGCCTCTAGCGGGAGATCGTACGAGCAGTACTTC	CASSTASSGRSYEQYF
TRBJ2-5	TRBV10-3	many	-	TGTGCCATCGGTTGGGGGGAGGCCGAGACCCAGTACTTC	CAIGWGEAETQYF
TRBJ2-5	TRBV6-2/TRBV6-3	many	TRBD2	TGTGCCAGCACTGGACTACCGGGGGTAGCGGGAGTTGAGACCCAGTACTTC	CASTGLPGVAGVETQYF
TRBJ2-5	TRBV14	-	TRBD2	TGTGCCAGCAGCAAACTAGCGGGAGGCATCGAGACCCAGTACTTC	CASSKLAGGIETQYF
TRBJ2-2	TRBV11-3	many	-	TGTGCCAGCAGCTTAAGAGTGGCTAGCGCTACCACCGGGGAGCTGTTTTTT	CASSLRVASATTGELFF
TRBJ1-1	TRBV9	many	-	TGTGCCAGCAGCGTAGATGGGGGAGCGGCGGAAGCTTTCTTT	CASSVDGGAAEAFF
TRBJ2-7	TRBV30	few	-	TGTGCCTGGACCCTGGCGGGTGAGCAGTACTTC	CAWTLAGEQYF
TRBJ2-2	TRBV6-1	many	-	TGTGCCATAAAGGGCCCTACGAACACCGGGGAGCTGTTTTTT	CAIKGPTNTGELFF
TRBJ1-1	TRBV25-1	few	-	TGTGCCAGCAGTGATATTCAGGCGTCGAGCGCTGAAGCTTTCTTT	CASSDIQASSAEAFF
TRBJ2-2	TRBV9	few	-	TGTGCCAGCACCCGTAGTCTCATCCAGGGGCAGGTTACCGGGGAGCTGTTTTTT	CASTRSLIQGQVTGELFF
TRBJ2-7	TRBV27	many	-	TGTGCCAGCAGTTTATCGCTCGGGATAAGCGAGCAGTACTTC	CASSLSLGISEQYF
TRBJ2-4	TRBV27	once	TRBD2	TGTGGCAGCAGTTCCCCAGCGGGAGACAACATTCAGTACTTC	CGSSSPAGDNIQYF
TRBJ2-7	TRBV20-1	many	-	TGCAGTGCTAGATATGCGAGGGGACGGGACGAGCAGTACTTC	CSARYARGRDEQYF
TRBJ2-7	TRBV7-3	many	TRBD2	TGTGCCAGCAGCACGGGACTAGACTACGAGCAGTACTTC	CASSTGLDYEQYF
TRBJ2-7	TRBV6-5	many	-	TGTGCCAGCAGTCCGCAGGGGCCCTACGAGCAGTACTTC	CASSPQGPYEQYF
TRBJ1-2	TRBV5-4	few	TRBD1	TGTGCCAGCAGGCCGGGACAGGGGGCCGTCTATGGCTACACCTTC	CASRPGQGAVYGYTF
TRBJ1-6	TRBV6-1	few	-	TGTGCCAGCGGATCGTGGGTACTAACCGCTAATTCACCCCTCCACTTT	CASGSWVLTANSPLHF
TRBJ2-7	TRBV20-1	many	-	TGCAGTGCTAGAGCCCTAAGGAGCGGACCCTCGAAGGAGCAGTACTTC	CSARALRSGPSKEQYF
TRBJ2-5	TRBV6-5	many	-	TGTGCCAGCAGTTTCGGGACTTTTGAAGAGACCCAGTACTTC	CASSFGTFEETQYF
TRBJ1-3	TRBV12-3/TRBV12-4	many	-	TGTGCCAGCAGTTTTCGGGACGTTGGAAACACCATATATTTT	CASSFRDVGNTIYF
TRBJ2-4	TRBV7-2	few	-	TGTGCCAGCAGCTTAACAGGGATGAACATTCAGTACTTC	CASSLTGMNIQYF
TRBJ1-2	TRBV29-1	many	-	TGCAGCGGCCTACAGGGTGGCTATGGCTACACCTTC	CSGLQGGYGYTF
TRBJ1-1	TRBV2	-	-	TGTGCCAGCACGAGAGGGGCCCTAGAGGAGGCTTTCTTT	CASTRGALEEAFF
TRBJ2-3	TRBV20-1	few	-	TGCAGTGCTGACCCCTACTACCAGTATTTT	CSADPYYQYF
TRBJ2-7	TRBV29-1	many	TRBD2	TGCAGCGTTGAAATCCCCAGGACTAGCCTCTCCTACGAGCAGTACTTC	CSVEIPRTSLSYEQYF
TRBJ1-5	TRBV28	many	-	TGTGCCAGCAGTTTATTCAGGTCGACCAATCAGCCCCAGCATTTT	CASSLFRSTNQPQHF
TRBJ2-7	TRBV15	many	-	TGTGCCACCAGCAGAGATTCCGGGGGGCGGTACGAGCAGTACTTC	CATSRDSGGRYEQYF
TRBJ2-5	TRBV14	many	-	TGTGCCAGCAGCCCACCCGGAAGCGGGCTCCAAGAGACCCAGTACTTC	CASSPPGSGLQETQYF
TRBJ2-6	TRBV19	many	-	TGTGCCAGTAGTATGGGAGCTGGGGCCAACGTCCTGACTTTC	CASSMGAGANVLTF
TRBJ2-6	TRBV6-1	many	TRBD1	TGTGCCAGCAGTGAACCCGGACAGGTCGCTAACTCTGGGGCCAACGTCCTGACTTTC	CASSEPGQVANSGANVLTF
TRBJ2-7	TRBV13	many	TRBD2	TGTGCCAGCAGCTTTTCGACTAGCTCATCCTACGAGCAGTACTTC	CASSFSTSSSYEQYF
TRBJ2-7	TRBV27	many	TRBD2	TGTGCCAGCAGTTTTGCGGGAGGGGAGTACGAGCAGTACTTC	CASSFAGGEYEQYF
TRBJ2-7	TRBV12-3/TRBV12-4	few	-	TGTGCCAGCAGTTCCTCTCGTGTCCCCGCTGGGCAGTACTTC	CASSSSRVPAGQYF
TRBJ2-7	TRBV28	many	-	TGTGCCAGCAACAGGGTCCGTTTCGAGCAGTACTTC	CASNRVRFEQYF
TRBJ2-7	TRBV7-2	few	TRBD1	TGTGCCAGCAGCCCAGCGCGAACACAGGGGTACGAGCAGTACTTC	CASSPARTQGYEQYF
TRBJ1-1	TRBV29-1	many	TRBD1	TGCAGCGTAGGACAGGGAAGGAACACTGAAGCTTTCTTT	CSVGQGRNTEAFF
TRBJ1-1	TRBV20-1	many	-	TGCAGTGCTAGAGATCGGCCTCAGGCTTTCTTT	CSARDRPQAFF
TRBJ1-1	TRBV11-2	few	TRBD1	TGTGCCAGCAGCCCACGGAACCGGGACAGGGCTACTGAAGCTTTCTTT	CASSPRNRDRATEAFF
TRBJ2-7	TRBV6-4	many	-	TGTGCCAGCAGTGTCTTCATAAGATCCTACGAGCAGTACTTC	CASSVFIRSYEQYF
TRBJ2-3	TRBV19	few	-	TGTGCCAGTAAGGCAGTAGGTACAGATACGCAGTATTTT	CASKAVGTDTQYF
TRBJ2-7	TRBV5-1	-	TRBD1	TGCGCCAGCAGCTTGCAGATACGACAGGGCGCTGTGGAGCAGTACTTC	CASSLQIRQGAVEQYF
TRBJ1-2	TRBV12-3/TRBV12-4	many	-	TGTGCCAGCAGTCCGACCCGGCAGACTAACTATGGCTACACCTTC	CASSPTRQTNYGYTF
TRBJ2-5	TRBV28	many	-	TGTGCCAGCAGTCCCTCGACTAGTAAAGAGACCCAGTACTTC	CASSPSTSKETQYF